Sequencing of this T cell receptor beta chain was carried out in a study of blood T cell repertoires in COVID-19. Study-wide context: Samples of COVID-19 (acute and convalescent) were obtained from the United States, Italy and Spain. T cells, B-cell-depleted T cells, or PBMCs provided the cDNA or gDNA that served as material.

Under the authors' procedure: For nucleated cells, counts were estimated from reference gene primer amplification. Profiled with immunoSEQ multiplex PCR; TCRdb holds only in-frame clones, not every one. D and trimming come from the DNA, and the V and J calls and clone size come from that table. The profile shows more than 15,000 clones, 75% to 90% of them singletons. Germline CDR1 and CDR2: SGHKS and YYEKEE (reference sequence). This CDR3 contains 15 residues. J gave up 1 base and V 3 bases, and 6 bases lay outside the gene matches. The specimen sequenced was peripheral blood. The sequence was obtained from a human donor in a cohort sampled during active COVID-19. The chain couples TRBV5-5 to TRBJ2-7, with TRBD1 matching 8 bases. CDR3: CASSSRDRHSYEQYF. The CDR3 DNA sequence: TGTGCCAGCAGCTCCCGGGACAGGCATTCCTACGAGCAGTACTTC.